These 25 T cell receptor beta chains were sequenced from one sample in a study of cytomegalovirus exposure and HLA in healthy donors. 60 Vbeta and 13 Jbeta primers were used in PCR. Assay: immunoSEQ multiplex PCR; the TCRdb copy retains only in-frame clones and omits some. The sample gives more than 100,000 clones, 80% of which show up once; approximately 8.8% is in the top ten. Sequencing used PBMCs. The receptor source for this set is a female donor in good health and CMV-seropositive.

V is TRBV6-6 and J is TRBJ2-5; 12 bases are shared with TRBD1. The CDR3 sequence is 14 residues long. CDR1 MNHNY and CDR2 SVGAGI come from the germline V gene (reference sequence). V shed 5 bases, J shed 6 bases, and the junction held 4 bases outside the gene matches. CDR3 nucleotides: TGTGCCAGCAGTATCGGGACAGGGGGCCAGACCCAGTACTTC. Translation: CASSIGTGGQTQYF.

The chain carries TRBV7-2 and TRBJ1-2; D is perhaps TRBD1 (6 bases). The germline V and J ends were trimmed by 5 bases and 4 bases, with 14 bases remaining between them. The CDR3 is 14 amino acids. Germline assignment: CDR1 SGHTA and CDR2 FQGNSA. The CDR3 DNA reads TGTGCCAGCAGCCCGCCGGGACACATCTATGGCTACACCTTC. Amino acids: CASSPPGHIYGYTF. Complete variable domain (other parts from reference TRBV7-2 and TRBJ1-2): GAGVSQSPSNKVTEKGKDVELRCDPISGHTALYWYRQSLGQGLEFLIYFQGNSAPDKSGLPSDRFSAERTGGSVSTLTIQRTQQEDSAVYLCASSPPGHIYGYTFGSGTRLTVV.

The CDR3 DNA reads TGTGCCAGCACAGATACCTCCTACGAGCAGTACTTC. Translated, it gives CASTDTSYEQYF. The gene calls are TRBV5-8 and TRBJ2-7; no clear D gene. The V end was cut by 6 bases, the J end by 0 bases, with 7 bases between. Germline CDR1 reads SGHTS; CDR2 reads YDEGEE. The CDR3 spans 12 residues.

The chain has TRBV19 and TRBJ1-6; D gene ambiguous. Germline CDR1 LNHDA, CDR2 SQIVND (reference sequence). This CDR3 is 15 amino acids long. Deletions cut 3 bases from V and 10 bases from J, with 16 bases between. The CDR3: CASSIGLKTGSPLHF. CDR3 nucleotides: TGTGCCAGTAGTATCGGCCTGAAGACGGGGTCACCCCTCCACTTT.

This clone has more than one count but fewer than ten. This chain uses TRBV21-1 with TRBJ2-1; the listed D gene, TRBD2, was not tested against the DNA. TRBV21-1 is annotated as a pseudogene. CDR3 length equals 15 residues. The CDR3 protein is CASSPAGANYNEQFF. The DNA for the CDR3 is TGTGCCAGCAGCCCTGCGGGGGCTAACTACAATGAGCAGTTCTTC.

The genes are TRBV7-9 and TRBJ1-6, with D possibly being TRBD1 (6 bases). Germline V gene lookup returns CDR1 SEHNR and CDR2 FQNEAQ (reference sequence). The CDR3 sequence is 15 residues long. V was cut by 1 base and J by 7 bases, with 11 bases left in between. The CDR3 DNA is TGTGCCAGCAGCTTAGAAACCCAGGGGAATTCACCCCTCCACTTT. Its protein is CASSLETQGNSPLHF. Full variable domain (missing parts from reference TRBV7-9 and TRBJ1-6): DTGVSQNPRHKITKRGQNVTFRCDPISEHNRLYWYRQTLGQGPEFLTYFQNEAQLEKSRLLSDRFSAERPKGSFSTLEIQRTEQGDSAMYLCASSLETQGNSPLHFGNGTRLTVT.

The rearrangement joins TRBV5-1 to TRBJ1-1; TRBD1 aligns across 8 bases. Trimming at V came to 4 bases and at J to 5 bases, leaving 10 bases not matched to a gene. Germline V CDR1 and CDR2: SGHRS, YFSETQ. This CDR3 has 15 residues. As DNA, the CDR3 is TGCGCCAGCAGCACCAGGACAGGGATAGAAACTGAAGCTTTCTTT. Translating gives CASSTRTGIETEAFF.

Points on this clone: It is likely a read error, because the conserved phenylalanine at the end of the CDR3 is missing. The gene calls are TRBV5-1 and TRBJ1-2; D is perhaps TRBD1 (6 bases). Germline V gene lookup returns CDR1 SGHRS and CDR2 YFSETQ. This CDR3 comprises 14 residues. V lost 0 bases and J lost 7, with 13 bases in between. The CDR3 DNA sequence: TGCGCCAGCAGCTTGGGACAGGCCTACGGTGGCTACACCCTC. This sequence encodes CASSLGQAYGGYTL.

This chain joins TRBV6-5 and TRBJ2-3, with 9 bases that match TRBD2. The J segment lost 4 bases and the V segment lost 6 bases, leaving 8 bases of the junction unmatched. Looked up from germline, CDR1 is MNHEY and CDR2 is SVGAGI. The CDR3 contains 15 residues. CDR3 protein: CASRILSGGSDTQYF. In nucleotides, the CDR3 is TGTGCCAGCAGGATCCTTAGCGGGGGCTCAGATACGCAGTATTTT.

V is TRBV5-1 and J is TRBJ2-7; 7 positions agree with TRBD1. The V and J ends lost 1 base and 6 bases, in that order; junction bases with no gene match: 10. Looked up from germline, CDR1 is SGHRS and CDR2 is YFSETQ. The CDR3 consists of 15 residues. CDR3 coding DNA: TGCGCCAGCAGCTTGAGAGGGGGCTCCGGGCTCGAGCAGTACTTC. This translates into CASSLRGGSGLEQYF.

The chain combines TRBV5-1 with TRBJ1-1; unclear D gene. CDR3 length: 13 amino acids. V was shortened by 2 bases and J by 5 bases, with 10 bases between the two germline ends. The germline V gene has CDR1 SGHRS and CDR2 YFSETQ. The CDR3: CASSFTIDTEAFF. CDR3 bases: TGCGCCAGCAGCTTTACTATAGATACTGAAGCTTTCTTT.

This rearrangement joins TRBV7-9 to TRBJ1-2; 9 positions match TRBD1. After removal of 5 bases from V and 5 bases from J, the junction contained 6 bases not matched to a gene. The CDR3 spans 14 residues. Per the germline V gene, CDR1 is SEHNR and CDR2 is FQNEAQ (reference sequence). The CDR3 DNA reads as TGTGCCAGCAGCCCCGGGACAGGGTATTATGGCTACACCTTC. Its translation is CASSPGTGYYGYTF.

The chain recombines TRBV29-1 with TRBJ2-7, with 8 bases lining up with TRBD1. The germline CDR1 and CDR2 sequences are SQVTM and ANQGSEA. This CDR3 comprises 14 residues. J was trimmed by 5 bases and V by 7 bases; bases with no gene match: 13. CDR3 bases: TGCAGCGCCTTGCGACAGGACAGGGCGCACGAGCAGTACTTC. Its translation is CSALRQDRAHEQYF.

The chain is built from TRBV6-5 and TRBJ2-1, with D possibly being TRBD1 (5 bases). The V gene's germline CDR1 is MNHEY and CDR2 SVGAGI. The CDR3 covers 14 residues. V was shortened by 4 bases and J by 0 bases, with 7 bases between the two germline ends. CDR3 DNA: TGTGCCAGCAGTTCTGACAGCTCCTACAATGAGCAGTTCTTC. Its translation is CASSSDSSYNEQFF.

The CDR3 loop reads CASRKSSGSTNEKLFF. The CDR3 region has the DNA TGTGCCAGCAGAAAATCCTCAGGGTCTACTAATGAAAAACTGTTTTTT. The chain joins TRBV2 to TRBJ1-4, with a tentative D call TRBD1 (5 bases). Trimming stripped 6 bases from V and 2 bases from J, with 16 bases between. From germline, CDR1 is SNHLY and CDR2 FYNNEI. The CDR3 covers 16 residues.

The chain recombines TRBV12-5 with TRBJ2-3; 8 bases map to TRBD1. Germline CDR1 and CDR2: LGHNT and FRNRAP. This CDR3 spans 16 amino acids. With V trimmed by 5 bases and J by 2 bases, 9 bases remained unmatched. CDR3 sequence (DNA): TGTGCTAGTGGTCTAGGGACAGGACTATACACAGATACGCAGTATTTT. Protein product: CASGLGTGLYTDTQYF. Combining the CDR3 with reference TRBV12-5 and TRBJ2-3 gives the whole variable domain DARVTQTPRHKVTEMGQEVTMRCQPILGHNTVFWYRQTMMQGLELLAYFRNRAPLDDSGMPKDRFSAEMPDATLATLKIQPSEPRDSAVYFCASGLGTGLYTDTQYFGPGTRLTVL.

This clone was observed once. The CDR3 bases are TGTGCCAGCAGCTTAACGCGGGGGGGCCCCTACAATGAGCAGTTCTTC. The encoded protein is CASSLTRGGPYNEQFF. The chain has TRBV7-2 and TRBJ2-1; 9 bases line up with TRBD2. The CDR3 contains 16 residues. V shed 2 bases and J 2 bases; nucleotides not matched to a gene: 4. Germline values: CDR1 SGHTA, CDR2 FQGNSA.

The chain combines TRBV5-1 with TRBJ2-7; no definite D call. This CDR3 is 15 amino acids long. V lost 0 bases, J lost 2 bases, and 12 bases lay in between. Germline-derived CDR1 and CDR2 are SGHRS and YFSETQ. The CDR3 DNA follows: TGCGCCAGCAGCTTGGTCGGCGGTGCCGCCTACGAGCAGTACTTC. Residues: CASSLVGGAAYEQYF.

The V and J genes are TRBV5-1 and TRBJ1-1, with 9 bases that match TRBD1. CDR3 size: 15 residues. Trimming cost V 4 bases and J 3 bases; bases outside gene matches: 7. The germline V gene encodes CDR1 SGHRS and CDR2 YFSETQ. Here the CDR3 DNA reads TGCGCCAGCAGCAACAGGGGGCGTGTTGACACTGAAGCTTTCTTT. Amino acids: CASSNRGRVDTEAFF.

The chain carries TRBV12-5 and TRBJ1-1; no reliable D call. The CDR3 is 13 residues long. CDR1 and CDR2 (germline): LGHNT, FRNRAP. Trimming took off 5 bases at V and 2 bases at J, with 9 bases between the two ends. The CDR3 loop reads CASGLKTNTEAFF. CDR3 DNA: TGTGCTAGTGGTCTCAAGACAAACACTGAAGCTTTCTTT.

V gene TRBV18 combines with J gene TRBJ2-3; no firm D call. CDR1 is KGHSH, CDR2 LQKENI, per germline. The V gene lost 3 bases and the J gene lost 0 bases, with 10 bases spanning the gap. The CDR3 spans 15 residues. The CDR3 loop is CASSPLSTSTDTQYF. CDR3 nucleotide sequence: TGTGCCAGCTCACCCCTGTCCACTAGCACAGATACGCAGTATTTT.

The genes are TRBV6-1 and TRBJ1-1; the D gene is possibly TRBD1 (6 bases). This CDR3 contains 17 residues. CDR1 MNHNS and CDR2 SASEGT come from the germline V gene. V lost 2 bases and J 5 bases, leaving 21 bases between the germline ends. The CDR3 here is CASSELQGRMERTEAFF. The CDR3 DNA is TGTGCCAGCAGTGAATTACAGGGTCGCATGGAGAGGACTGAAGCTTTCTTT.

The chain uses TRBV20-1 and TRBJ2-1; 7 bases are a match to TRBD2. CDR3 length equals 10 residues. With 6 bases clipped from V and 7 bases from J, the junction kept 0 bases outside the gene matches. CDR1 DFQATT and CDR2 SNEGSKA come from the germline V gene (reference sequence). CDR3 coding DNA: TGCAGTGCCGGGAGGAATGAGCAGTTCTTC. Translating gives CSAGRNEQFF.

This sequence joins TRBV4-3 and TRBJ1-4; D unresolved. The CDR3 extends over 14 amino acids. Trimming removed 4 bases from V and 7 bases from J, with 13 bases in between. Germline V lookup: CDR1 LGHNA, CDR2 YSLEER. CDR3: CASSRQVEREKLFF. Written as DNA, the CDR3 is TGCGCCAGCAGCCGTCAAGTAGAGCGTGAAAAACTGTTTTTT.

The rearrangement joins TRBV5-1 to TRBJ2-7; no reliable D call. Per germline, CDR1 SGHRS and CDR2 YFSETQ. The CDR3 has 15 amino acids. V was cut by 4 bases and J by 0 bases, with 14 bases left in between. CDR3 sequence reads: CASSHTAPSSYEQYF. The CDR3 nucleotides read TGCGCCAGCAGCCATACAGCTCCAAGCTCCTACGAGCAGTACTTC.